This note documents a single T cell receptor beta chain sequence. The data stem from a study of blood T cell repertoires in COVID-19. Study at large: Samples taken during acute and convalescent COVID-19 were collected in the United States, Italy and Spain. Sources were T cells, B-cell-depleted T cells, or PBMCs; the material itself was cDNA or gDNA.

In the original workflow: Cell counts per sample came from amplifying reference gene primers. Sequencing used immunoSEQ multiplex PCR; TCRdb keeps in-frame clones, though not all of them. V and J calls and clone size are copied from that table; D and trimming were computed from the DNA. This table holds 200,000 to 250,000 clones, roughly four fifths found once. The CDR3 has 15 residues. The V gene end was trimmed by 3 bases and the J gene end by 1 base; junction bases not matched to a gene: 3. Germline values: CDR1 MNHEY, CDR2 SMNVEV (reference sequence). The chain uses TRBV27 and TRBJ1-5, with 7 positions matching TRBD1. The sequence derives from a man aged 50 or older with acute or convalescent COVID-19. Sequencing was done on a sample of peripheral blood. The CDR3 here is CASSFLQGSNQPQHF. The CDR3 DNA follows: TGTGCCAGCAGTTTTTTACAGGGGAGCAATCAGCCCCAGCATTTT.